This T cell receptor (beta chain) appears in the sequencing data of a study of blood T cells in healthy people across ages. The study's findings and limits: Diversity was higher, and naive CD4+ cells more numerous, in long-lived donors than in aged donors.

For the second PCR, which ran for about 7 to 12 cycles, a sample-barcoded 5' primer and a J-beta primer mix were used. A template-switch adaptor that had 12 random nucleotides put a tag on each cDNA molecule. MiXCR, applied by TCRdb to the 5' RACE reads, yields one record per CDR3 protein. Of 1.2 million to 1.5 million distinct CDR3 sequences detected, approximately 59% appear once; the ten largest clones hold 5% to 7%. This clonotype was counted a few times. The antigen is not known. The source material was blood. The TCR sequence derives from a man aged 18 to 30 in good health.

The CDR3 protein is CSASRDSRYEQYF. In DNA form, the CDR3 reads TGCAGTGCTAGTAGGGACTCCCGCTACGAGCAGTACTTC. The chain has TRBV20-1 and TRBJ2-7; tentatively, D is TRBD2 (6 bases). Trimming left V 3 bases short and J 3 bases short, with 12 bases between. Germline V lookup: CDR1 DFQATT, CDR2 SNEGSKA (reference sequence). The CDR3 contains 13 residues.